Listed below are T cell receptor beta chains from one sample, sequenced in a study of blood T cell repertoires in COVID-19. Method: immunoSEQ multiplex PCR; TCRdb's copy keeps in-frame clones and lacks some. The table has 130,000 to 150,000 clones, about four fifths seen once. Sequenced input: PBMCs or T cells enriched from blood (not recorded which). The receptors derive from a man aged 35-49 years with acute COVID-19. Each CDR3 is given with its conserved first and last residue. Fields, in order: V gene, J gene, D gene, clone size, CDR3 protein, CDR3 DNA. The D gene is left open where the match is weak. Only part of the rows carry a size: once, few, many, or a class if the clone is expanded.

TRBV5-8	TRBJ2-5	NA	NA	CASSLSGQETQYF	TGTGCCAGCAGCTTGTCAGGTCAAGAGACCCAGTACTTC
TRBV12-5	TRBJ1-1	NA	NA	CASGLEDTTTEAFF	TGTGCTAGTGGTTTGGAGGACACGACCACTGAAGCTTTCTTT
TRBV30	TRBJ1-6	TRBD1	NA	CAWSRGGTGDSPLHF	TGTGCCTGGAGTAGGGGCGGGACAGGGGATTCACCCCTCCACTTT
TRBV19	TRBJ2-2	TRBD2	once	CASSIDGGSSNTGELFF	TGTGCCAGTAGTATAGACGGCGGGAGCTCGAACACCGGGGAGCTGTTTTTT
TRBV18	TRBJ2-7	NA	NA	CASSRSLADYEQYF	TGTGCCAGCTCTCGATCACTAGCAGACTACGAGCAGTACTTC
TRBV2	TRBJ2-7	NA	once	CASSPDSSYEQYF	TGTGCCAGCAGTCCCGACAGCTCCTACGAGCAGTACTTC
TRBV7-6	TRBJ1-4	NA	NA	CASSLRQVATNEKLFF	TGTGCCAGCAGCCTACGACAGGTTGCAACTAATGAAAAACTGTTTTTT
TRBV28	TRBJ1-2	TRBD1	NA	CASSFRGTGEFRGYTF	TGTGCCAGCAGTTTTCGGGGGACAGGCGAGTTCCGCGGCTACACCTTC
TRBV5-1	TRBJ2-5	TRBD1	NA	CASSLSTGGEETQYF	TGCGCCAGCAGCTTATCGACAGGGGGGGAAGAGACCCAGTACTTC
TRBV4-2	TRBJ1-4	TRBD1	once	CASSQVGQGASNEKLFF	TGTGCCAGCAGCCAAGTGGGCCAGGGGGCGTCTAATGAAAAACTGTTTTTT
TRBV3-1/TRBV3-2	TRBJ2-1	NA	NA	CASSQGPGGTGGIGEQFF	TGTGCCAGCAGCCAAGGGCCAGGGGGCACGGGAGGAATTGGCGAGCAGTTCTTC
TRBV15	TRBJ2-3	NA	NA	CATSAAATDTQYF	TGTGCCACCAGTGCTGCGGCCACAGATACGCAGTATTTT
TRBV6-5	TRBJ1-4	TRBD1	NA	CASRTGATNEKLFF	TGTGCCAGCAGGACAGGGGCAACTAATGAAAAACTGTTTTTT
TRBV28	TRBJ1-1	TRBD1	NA	CASSFTGEAEAFF	TGTGCCAGCAGCTTTACAGGGGAAGCTGAAGCTTTCTTT
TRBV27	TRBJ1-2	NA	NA	CASSLTGLTNYGYTF	TGTGCCAGCAGTCTTACAGGTCTCACTAACTATGGCTACACCTTC
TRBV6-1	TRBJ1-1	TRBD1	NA	CASSEYRGYTEAFF	TGTGCCAGCAGTGAGTACAGGGGCTACACTGAAGCTTTCTTT
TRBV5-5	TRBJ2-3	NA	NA	CASSLGDGARTYTQYF	TGTGCCAGCAGCCTCGGAGATGGGGCGCGTACGTATACGCAGTATTTT
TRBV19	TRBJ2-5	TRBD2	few	CASSLVSGRQETQYF	TGTGCCAGTAGTCTGGTTAGCGGGCGCCAAGAGACCCAGTACTTC
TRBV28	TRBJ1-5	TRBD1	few	CASRPYPGKDRAGPQHF	TGTGCCAGCAGACCCTACCCGGGAAAAGACAGGGCGGGTCCCCAGCATTTT
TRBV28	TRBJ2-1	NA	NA	CASGLEGKYNEQFF	TGTGCCAGCGGGCTGGAGGGAAAATACAATGAGCAGTTCTTC
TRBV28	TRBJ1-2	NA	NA	CASSLLPGPYGYTF	TGTGCCAGCAGTTTATTACCAGGGCCATATGGCTACACCTTC
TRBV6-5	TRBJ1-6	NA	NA	CASRITGLGDSPLHF	TGTGCCAGCAGAATTACAGGGCTCGGGGATTCACCCCTCCACTTT
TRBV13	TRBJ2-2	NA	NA	CASSPREESATGELFF	TGTGCCAGCAGCCCGAGGGAGGAGTCGGCCACCGGGGAGCTGTTTTTT
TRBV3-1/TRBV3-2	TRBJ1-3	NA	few	CASSQAGYLTGNTIYF	TGTGCCAGCAGCCAAGCAGGGTATCTAACGGGAAACACCATATATTTT
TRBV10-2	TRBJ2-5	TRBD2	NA	CASSGLAGGGVETQYF	TGCGCCAGCAGTGGACTAGCGGGGGGGGGTGTAGAGACCCAGTACTTC
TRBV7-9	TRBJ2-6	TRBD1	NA	CASSLRGPPGANVLTF	TGTGCCAGCAGCTTGAGGGGGCCCCCCGGGGCCAACGTCCTGACTTTC
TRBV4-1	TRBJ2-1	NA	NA	CASSHSPDSAAHNEQFF	TGCGCCAGCAGCCACTCCCCCGACTCCGCCGCCCACAATGAGCAGTTCTTC
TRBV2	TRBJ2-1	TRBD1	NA	CASRLTGVGEQFF	TGTGCCAGCAGACTAACAGGGGTCGGTGAGCAGTTCTTC
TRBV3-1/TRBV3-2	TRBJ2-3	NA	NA	CASSQSLQGPHTDTQYF	TGTGCCAGCAGCCAAAGCCTCCAGGGGCCCCACACAGATACGCAGTATTTT